This passage covers 6 T cell receptor beta chains from one sample sequenced in a study of blood T cell repertoires in COVID-19. Data came from immunoSEQ multiplex PCR; TCRdb stores just in-frame clones and leaves some out. Of tens of thousands of clones in the sample, approximately 90% were seen once. The sample was PBMCs or T cells enriched from blood (not recorded which). These receptors all come from a woman between 40 and 50 years old who had recovered from COVID-19.

The chain uses TRBV5-1 and TRBJ1-2; D might be TRBD1 (6 bases). This CDR3 is built from 15 residues. V gave up 4 bases and J gave up 6 bases, with 19 bases separating them. Germline CDR1 is SGHRS and CDR2 is YFSETQ. The CDR3 nucleotides read TGCGCCAGCAGCCTGGTCGCAGGGGCGTTAGATGGCTACACCTTC. The encoded protein is CASSLVAGALDGYTF. Supplemented by reference TRBV5-1 and TRBJ1-2, the full variable domain reads KAGVTQTPRYLIKTRGQQVTLSCSPISGHRSVSWYQQTPGQGLQFLFEYFSETQRNKGNFPGRFSGRQFSNSRSEMNVSTLELGDSALYLCASSLVAGALDGYTFGSGTRLTVV.

The V and J genes are TRBV5-1 and TRBJ2-3; TRBD1 agrees at 8 bases. With 4 bases clipped from V and 1 base from J, the junction kept 2 bases outside the gene matches. Germline CDR1 reads SGHRS; CDR2 reads YFSETQ. The CDR3 spans 14 residues. The CDR3 region has the DNA TGCGCCAGCAGCCCGGGACAGGGCACAGATACGCAGTATTTT. Amino acid sequence: CASSPGQGTDTQYF.

The chain combines TRBV7-9 with TRBJ1-1; D unclear. V was cut by 1 base and J by 0 bases, with 21 bases left in between. CDR3 length equals 19 residues. Germline CDR1 is SEHNR and CDR2 is FQNEAQ (reference sequence). For the CDR3, the DNA is TGTGCCAGCAGCTTAGGAGCTGTCTTCGCAGGAGGGATGAACACTGAAGCTTTCTTT. Translation: CASSLGAVFAGGMNTEAFF.

The chain recombines TRBV9 with TRBJ2-2; possible D gene TRBD2, 5 bases. This CDR3 has 14 residues. Between the trimmed V and J ends, which lost 3 bases and 7 bases, there was a span of 13 bases. Germline CDR1 and CDR2: SGDLS and YYNGEE. CDR3 bases: TGTGCCAGCAGCGATTGGACTGCCCACGGGGAGCTGTTTTTT. Translating gives CASSDWTAHGELFF.

The V gene is TRBV11-2, the J gene TRBJ2-1; possible D gene TRBD1, 6 bases. CDR1 is SGHAT and CDR2 is FQNNGV in the germline V gene. CDR3 size: 17 residues. Trimming took 5 bases from V and 3 from J, leaving 20 bases between them. The CDR3 nucleotides read TGTGCCAGCAGCCTCACTACGACAGGATTTAACTACAATGAGCAGTTCTTC. Translation: CASSLTTTGFNYNEQFF.

The V gene is TRBV27, the J gene TRBJ2-2, with D hard to call. This CDR3 is 14 amino acids long. V lost 2 bases, J lost 6 bases, and 10 bases lay in between. CDR1 and CDR2 (germline): MNHEY, SMNVEV (reference sequence). The CDR3 here is CASSLSLSAGELFF. The CDR3 region has the DNA TGTGCCAGCAGTTTAAGTCTATCGGCCGGGGAGCTGTTTTTT.